Listed below are T cell receptor beta chains from one sample, sequenced in a study of OX40 agonist ivuxolimab in advanced cancers. Method: immunoSEQ multiplex PCR; TCRdb's copy keeps in-frame clones and lacks some. Here the sample spans under 70,000 clones, approximately 81% being singletons. The sequencing here drew on CD4+ or CD8+ T cells sorted from blood, taken in a trial of the OX40 agonist ivuxolimab. The receptor source for this set is an adult with an advanced solid tumor such as melanoma, head and neck, liver or kidney cancer. Both conserved end residues are part of each CDR3. D genes are given only for firm matches. Size tells how often a clone was seen (once, few, many) or the class of an expanded clone, and some rows leave it out.

j_call v_call d_call clone_size cdr3_aa cdr3_nt
TRBJ2-7 TRBV11-2 . . CASSLDLVGQYF TGTGCCAGCAGCTTAGATCTAGTAGGGCAGTACTTC
TRBJ2-1 TRBV5-6 . . CASSRGNEQFF TGTGCCAGCAGCAGGGGCAATGAGCAGTTCTTC
TRBJ2-4 TRBV7-2 . . CASSLVVGSEYF TGTGCCAGCAGCTTAGTAGTGGGCTCGGAGTACTTC
TRBJ1-6 TRBV5-1 . few CASSGGGRSPLHF TGCGCCAGCAGCGGCGGGGGTCGTTCACCCCTCCACTTT
TRBJ2-3 TRBV15 TRBD1 . CATSKLGTVTSTDTQYF TGTGCCACCAGTAAATTAGGGACAGTTACTAGCACAGATACGCAGTATTTT
TRBJ2-3 TRBV7-8 TRBD2 . CASSLESGGPFPQYF TGTGCCAGCAGCCTAGAGAGCGGGGGCCCGTTCCCGCAGTATTTT
TRBJ2-1 TRBV7-2 . . CASSLGEARSNEQFF TGTGCCAGCAGCTTAGGGGAGGCCCGATCCAATGAGCAGTTCTTC
TRBJ1-4 TRBV30 TRBD1 . CAWRKAGGDEKLFF TGTGCCTGGAGAAAGGCAGGGGGCGATGAAAAACTGTTTTTT
TRBJ1-1 TRBV19 . . CASSQNRDTEAFF TGTGCCAGTAGTCAAAACAGGGACACTGAAGCTTTCTTT
TRBJ2-5 TRBV18 . . CASSPTSGEETQYF TGTGCCAGCTCACCAACTAGTGGGGAAGAGACCCAGTACTTC
TRBJ2-2 TRBV7-9 TRBD1 once CASSLTGTGGPGNTGELFF TGTGCCAGCAGCTTGACCGGGACAGGGGGTCCCGGGAACACCGGGGAGCTGTTTTTT
TRBJ2-1 TRBV7-2 . . CASSLAIRADSYNEQFF TGTGCCAGCAGCTTAGCGATACGGGCGGACTCCTACAATGAGCAGTTCTTC
TRBJ2-3 TRBV19 . . CASSIDLQGRDTQYF TGTGCCAGTAGTATAGATCTGCAGGGTAGGGATACGCAGTATTTT
TRBJ2-5 TRBV5-1 . . CASGAESQETQYF TGCGCCAGCGGAGCGGAGAGCCAAGAGACCCAGTACTTC
TRBJ2-3 TRBV5-1 TRBD1 . CASSGTGTGEGDTQYF TGCGCCAGCAGCGGGACCGGGACAGGGGAGGGAGATACGCAGTATTTT
TRBJ1-4 TRBV27 . . CASKSQGNEKLFF TGTGCCAGCAAGAGCCAGGGTAATGAAAAACTGTTTTTT
TRBJ2-1 TRBV29-1 . once CSVPETSYSYNEQFF TGCAGCGTTCCGGAAACCTCATACTCCTACAATGAGCAGTTCTTC
TRBJ2-1 TRBV18 TRBD1 . CASSPGQLYNEQFF TGTGCCAGCTCACCGGGACAGCTTTACAATGAGCAGTTCTTC
TRBJ2-2 TRBV7-2 . . CASSPTVAGELFF TGTGCCAGCAGCCCGACTGTGGCCGGGGAGCTGTTTTTT
TRBJ1-4 TRBV7-3 . . CASSLSRGEKLFF TGTGCCAGCAGCTTATCCAGGGGCGAAAAACTGTTTTTT
TRBJ2-1 TRBV5-1 . . CASSPPQSSYNEQFF TGCGCCAGCAGCCCTCCGCAAAGCTCCTACAATGAGCAGTTCTTC
TRBJ1-5 TRBV19 . . CASSPDGFGNQPQHF TGTGCCAGTAGTCCGGACGGGTTTGGCAATCAGCCCCAGCATTTT
TRBJ2-3 TRBV4-2 . . CASSLELTTDTQYF TGTGCCAGCAGCTTAGAACTGACCACAGATACGCAGTATTTT
TRBJ1-5 TRBV19 . . CASSIYNSNQPQHF TGTGCCAGTAGTATATACAATAGCAATCAGCCCCAGCATTTT